This T cell receptor beta chain was sequenced for a study of blood T cells in healthy people across ages. Next came a second PCR, run for about 6 to 12 cycles, which used a sample-barcoded 5' primer along with a J-beta primer mix. MiXCR, applied by TCRdb to the 5' RACE reads, yields one record per CDR3 protein. The table shows about 800,000 distinct CDR3 sequences, with roughly 64% occurring only once. Study-wide points: Both naive CD4+ cell counts and diversity were greater in long-lived donors than in aged donors. The recorded TCR beta diversity per million T cells decreased in a roughly linear manner with age.

The V gene end was trimmed by 9 bases and the J gene end by 4 bases; junction bases not matched to a gene: 6. This CDR3 is 14 amino acids long. Germline V gene lookup returns CDR1 KGHDR and CDR2 SFDVKD. As regards this clonotype: Its antigen is still unknown.

Sample: blood. This TCR came from a young man in good health. This chain joins TRBV24-1 and TRBJ2-3; TRBD1 matches 10 bases. The CDR3 bases are TGTGCCACCCGGACAGGGGGTTGGCCAGATACGCAGTATTTT. Residues: CATRTGGWPDTQYF.